The 8 T cell receptor beta chains below were found in one sample sequenced in a study of blood T cell repertoires in COVID-19. Profiling relied on immunoSEQ multiplex PCR, and the TCRdb table lists in-frame clones only, not all of them. The sample lists some 260,000 clones; about 87% were seen once. Input material: peripheral blood. These receptors all stem from a woman in her 70s with COVID-19, enrolled during active disease.

The CDR3 loop reads CASSAGGGANVLTF. CDR3 sequence (DNA): TGTGCCAGCAGCGCCGGAGGTGGGGCCAACGTCCTGACTTTC. The chain links TRBV6-6 to TRBJ2-6; D perhaps matches TRBD2 (5 bases). The germline gives CDR1 MNHNY, CDR2 SVGAGI (reference sequence). CDR3 length equals 14 residues. Trimming took off 6 bases at V and 3 bases at J, with 9 bases between the two ends.

This rearrangement joins TRBV5-6 to TRBJ1-2; 7 nucleotides line up with TRBD1. This CDR3 comprises 13 residues. Per germline, CDR1 SGHDT and CDR2 YYEEEE. V lost 5 bases, J lost 4 bases, and 5 bases stayed unmatched. The CDR3 reads CASSGDSIYGYTF. The CDR3 DNA reads TGTGCCAGCAGTGGGGACAGCATCTATGGCTACACCTTC.

This sequence joins TRBV12-3 or TRBV12-4 and TRBJ1-5; D not resolved. The germline V and J ends were trimmed by 4 bases and 5 bases, with 6 bases remaining between them. The CDR3 consists of 12 residues. The CDR3 sequence: CASSSGDQPQHF. The CDR3 bases are TGTGCCAGCAGTTCGGGAGATCAGCCCCAGCATTTT.

The V call is TRBV2, the J call TRBJ2-7, with 9 bases matching TRBD2. Germline assignment: CDR1 SNHLY and CDR2 FYNNEI. After removal of 6 bases from V and 2 bases from J, the junction contained 5 bases not matched to a gene. This CDR3 spans 14 amino acids. CDR3 region: CASSASGRPYEQYF. The CDR3 nucleotides are TGTGCCAGCAGCGCCAGCGGGAGGCCCTACGAGCAGTACTTC.

V and J are TRBV4-1 and TRBJ2-7; TRBD2 might be the D (5 bases). This CDR3 region has 16 residues. Looked up from germline, CDR1 is MGHRA and CDR2 is YSYEKL. Deletions cut 0 bases from V and 0 bases from J, with 12 bases between. The CDR3 protein is CASSQDARESSYEQYF. The CDR3 coding sequence is TGCGCCAGCAGCCAAGATGCGAGGGAGAGCTCCTACGAGCAGTACTTC.

The chain joins TRBV5-1 to TRBJ1-2; tentative D call: TRBD1 (5 bases). Germline assignment: CDR1 SGHRS and CDR2 YFSETQ. The CDR3 has 14 residues. The V end was cut by 0 bases, the J end by 5 bases, with 11 bases between. This CDR3 is CASSLGSGPYGYTF. CDR3 nucleotide sequence: TGCGCCAGCAGCTTGGGTTCAGGGCCTTATGGCTACACCTTC. Together with reference TRBV5-1 and TRBJ1-2, the CDR3 gives the full variable domain: KAGVTQTPRYLIKTRGQQVTLSCSPISGHRSVSWYQQTPGQGLQFLFEYFSETQRNKGNFPGRFSGRQFSNSRSEMNVSTLELGDSALYLCASSLGSGPYGYTFGSGTRLTVV.

The J gene is TRBJ2-7, the V gene TRBV11-2; D is ambiguous. Germline V gene data show CDR1 as SGHAT and CDR2 as FQNNGV. Trimming stripped 5 bases from V and 3 bases from J, with 8 bases between. This CDR3 spans 12 amino acids. The CDR3 here is CASSLRLYEQYF. In DNA form, the CDR3 reads TGTGCCAGCAGCCTCCGACTCTACGAGCAGTACTTC.

The V call is TRBV6-5, the J call TRBJ1-6, with D possibly TRBD1 on 5 matching bases. The V end lost 7 bases, the J end lost 10 bases, and 8 bases lay between the germline ends. The germline gives CDR1 MNHEY, CDR2 SVGAGI. The CDR3 is 11 residues long. CDR3 amino acids: CASNQGSPLHF. CDR3 nucleotide sequence: TGTGCCAGCAACCAGGGATCACCCCTCCACTTT.